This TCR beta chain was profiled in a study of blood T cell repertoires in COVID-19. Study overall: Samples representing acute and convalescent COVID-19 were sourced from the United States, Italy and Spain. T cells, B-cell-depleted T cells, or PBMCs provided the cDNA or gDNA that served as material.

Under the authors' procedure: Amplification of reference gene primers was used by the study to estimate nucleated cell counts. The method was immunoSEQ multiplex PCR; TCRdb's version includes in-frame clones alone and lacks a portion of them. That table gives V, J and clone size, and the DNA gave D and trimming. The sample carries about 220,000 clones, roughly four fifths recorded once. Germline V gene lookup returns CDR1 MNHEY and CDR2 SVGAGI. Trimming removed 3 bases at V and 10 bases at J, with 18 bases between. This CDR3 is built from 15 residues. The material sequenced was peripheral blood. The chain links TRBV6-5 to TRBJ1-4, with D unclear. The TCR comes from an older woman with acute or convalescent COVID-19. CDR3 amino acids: CASSYDPSGFGKLFF. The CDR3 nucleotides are TGTGCCAGCAGTTATGATCCATCAGGATTTGGAAAACTGTTTTTT.